This T cell receptor beta chain was documented in a study of shared clonotypes between healthy human individuals. Findings and caveats of the study: Naive subsets usually exceeded memory subsets in estimated richness.

The CDR3 is 15 residues long. Germline V gives CDR1 SNHLY, CDR2 FYNNEI. Trimming removed 5 bases from V and 8 bases from J; junction bases left unmatched: 9. Data came from immunoSEQ multiplex PCR; TCRdb stores just in-frame clones and leaves some out. Of over a million clones listed, roughly 74% are singletons. Worth noting for this clone: Its antigen is not identified.

This chain uses TRBV2 with TRBJ1-2; 12 nucleotides match TRBD1. Sequenced: memory CD4+ T cells from PBMCs. The subset is: CD45RA-negative fraction. This clonotype was obtained from a man between 18 and 29 years old in good health. Some clones in this sample may be carry-over from other donors' samples. CDR3 residues: CASSWPGQGAGGYTF. The CDR3 DNA reads TGTGCCAGCAGTTGGCCGGGACAGGGGGCGGGCGGCTACACCTTC.